Each of the 8 T cell receptor beta chains below was sequenced from the same sample in a study of cytomegalovirus exposure and HLA in healthy donors. With 60 Vbeta and 13 Jbeta primers, the PCR was carried out. Some clones are missing from TCRdb's copy, which holds only in-frame ones; the method was immunoSEQ multiplex PCR. The table lists 100,000 to 150,000 clones, 10% to 13% of them singletons. The material sequenced was PBMCs. The source of these receptors is a woman between 18 and 29 years old in good health and CMV-seropositive.

The CDR3 DNA is TGTGCCAGCAGCTTGGGGAGGAACACTGAAGCTTTCTTT. It encodes CASSLGRNTEAFF. This chain uses TRBV7-3 with TRBJ1-1; D gene uncertain. V was trimmed by 3 bases and J by 1 base, leaving 6 bases between them. The CDR3 is made up of 13 amino acids. CDR1 and CDR2 from the germline V gene are SGHTA and FQGTGA.

The chain carries TRBV11-1 and TRBJ2-1, with a possible D match to TRBD1 (6 bases). The CDR3 covers 14 residues. Germline CDR1 is SGHAT and CDR2 is FQDESV (reference sequence). With 2 bases removed from V and 7 bases from J, the gap between germline ends came to 12 bases. The CDR3: CASSLMTGWNEQFF. Here the CDR3 DNA reads TGTGCCAGCAGCTTAATGACAGGTTGGAATGAGCAGTTCTTC.

This clone was detected only a few times. The chain has TRBV4-1 and TRBJ2-7, with 9 nucleotides matching TRBD2. The V segment lost 0 bases and the J segment 2 bases; nucleotides outside the gene matches: 17. CDR3 length equals 20 residues. Germline CDR1 and CDR2: MGHRA and YSYEKL. CDR3 protein: CASSQDSFPSGNWAPYEQYF. CDR3 in DNA: TGCGCCAGCAGCCAAGATTCGTTTCCTAGCGGGAATTGGGCTCCCTACGAGCAGTACTTC.

This clone has at least ten counts. The chain links TRBV28 to TRBJ2-7; TRBD1 might be the D (6 bases). V was cut by 4 bases and J by 4 bases, with 14 bases left in between. CDR1 is MDHEN, CDR2 SYDVKM, per germline. CDR3 size: 14 residues. DNA for the CDR3: TGTGCCAGCAGTTCCGGGACAATTCCTTACGAGCAGTACTTC. As protein: CASSSGTIPYEQYF.

This clone was seen more than once but under ten times. The V call is TRBV30, the J call TRBJ1-2; TRBD1 aligns across 8 bases. Unmatched junction bases numbered 3, after V lost 4 bases and J lost 8 bases. The CDR3 extends over 11 amino acids. Germline CDR1 and CDR2: GTSNPN and SVGIG (reference sequence). The CDR3 region is CAWTGGRGYTF. The CDR3 DNA sequence: TGTGCCTGGACAGGGGGCAGGGGCTACACCTTC.

This chain joins TRBV11-3 and TRBJ2-5; the D gene is possibly TRBD2 (5 bases). Looked up from germline, CDR1 is SGHNT and CDR2 is YENEEA. The CDR3 length is 14 residues. Trimming left V 4 bases short and J 2 bases short, with 11 bases between. The CDR3 loop reads CASSSLANQETQYF. The CDR3 DNA sequence: TGTGCCAGCAGCTCCTTAGCGAATCAAGAGACCCAGTACTTC.

This chain connects TRBV6-1 to TRBJ2-1, with TRBD2 matching 11 bases. This CDR3 is 14 amino acids long. CDR1 and CDR2 from the germline V gene are MNHNS and SASEGT. The V gene end was trimmed by 6 bases and the J gene end by 9 bases; junction bases not matched to a gene: 7. The chain's CDR3 is CASRLAGGPFEQFF. The CDR3 DNA follows: TGTGCCAGCAGGTTAGCGGGAGGGCCCTTTGAGCAGTTCTTC.

The gene calls are TRBV5-1 and TRBJ2-1, with D perhaps TRBD1 (5 bases). The germline V gene has CDR1 SGHRS and CDR2 YFSETQ. CDR3 length: 13 residues. With 3 bases removed from V and 7 bases from J, the gap between germline ends came to 11 bases. The CDR3 is CASSWGPGNEQFF. The CDR3 DNA reads TGCGCCAGCAGCTGGGGCCCCGGGAATGAGCAGTTCTTC.